The present T cell receptor beta chain was sequenced within a study of a mutant IDH1 vaccine in newly diagnosed glioma. Across the whole study: Treated individuals were around 62% male and around 40% female, averaging roughly 39 years of age. Radiotherapy, temozolomide, or both had been given previously, and both were given to most.

Generated by immunoSEQ multiplex PCR, the TCRdb table keeps only in-frame clones and is missing some. The sample includes around 89,000 clones, about 80% of them seen just once. Documented time point: baseline, week 1 (first vaccination visit). The sample's treatment: pre-vaccination baseline after standard-of-care therapy. New WHO grade 3 or 4 astrocytomas that were IDH1-mutant and ATRX-lost occurred in the donors. In regard to this clone: The antigen remains unidentified.

Study-wide results and limits: No link was apparently found between pseudoprogression and changes in top peripheral T cell clonotypes.

The CDR3 extends over 15 amino acids. Germline values: CDR1 MNHNS, CDR2 SASEGT. The junction had 4 bases not matched to a gene; V was cut back by 5 bases and J by 1 base. The receptor was derived from a woman aged 45-59 years with glioma. The J gene is TRBJ1-2, the V gene TRBV6-1, with 10 bases fitting TRBD1. This sample comprised PBMCs, obtained from a glioma patient treated with radiotherapy, temozolomide or both. The CDR3, as DNA: TGTGCCAGCAGTCGACAGGGGGCTGTTAACTATGGCTACACCTTC. Protein product: CASSRQGAVNYGYTF.